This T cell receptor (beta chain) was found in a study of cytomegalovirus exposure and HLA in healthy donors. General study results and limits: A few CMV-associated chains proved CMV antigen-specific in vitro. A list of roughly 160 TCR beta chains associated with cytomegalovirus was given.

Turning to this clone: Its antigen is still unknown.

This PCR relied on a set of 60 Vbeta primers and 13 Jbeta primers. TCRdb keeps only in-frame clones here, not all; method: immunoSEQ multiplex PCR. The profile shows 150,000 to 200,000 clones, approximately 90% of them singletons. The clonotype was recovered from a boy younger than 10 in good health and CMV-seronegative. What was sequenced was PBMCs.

The CDR3 sequence: CASKRRSYEQYF. CDR3 DNA sequence: TGTGCCAGCAAGCGGAGAAGCTACGAGCAGTACTTC. The gene calls are TRBV27 and TRBJ2-7; maybe TRBD2 (5 bases). The ends were cut back, 7 bases at V and 3 bases at J, with 10 bases in the middle. This CDR3 has 12 residues. Germline values: CDR1 MNHEY, CDR2 SMNVEV (reference sequence).